This T cell receptor (beta chain) came from a study of cytomegalovirus exposure and HLA in healthy donors listed by TCRdb under 2017. Some background on the complete study: According to a later analysis, the 100 to 150 validation repertoires were produced on the same platform as the approximately 620 repertoires of the first cohort. The study aimed to test whether cataloging public T cell receptors could reveal signatures of past pathogen exposure. Along with the roughly 670-subject first cohort, a separate validation cohort of over 90 different subjects was used. To predict cytomegalovirus infection status, the study brought together high-throughput TCR immunosequencing, statistical association of individual TCRs with disease status, and machine learning. The paper's findings and limits, for the study overall: Most TCR sequences were observed very rarely across donors, whereas some public TCRs were present in many individuals. The study listed 150 to 200 TCR beta chains as associated with cytomegalovirus. Cytomegalovirus status was reported to be diagnosed by the classifier with high specificity and sensitivity in both the original and validation cohorts. According to the authors, the approach could potentially be generalized to other disease states and immunological phenotypes. Subsequent analysis determined that TCRs grouped into clusters in the first cohort also showed a tendency toward co-occurrence across the approximately 110 validation repertoires, and 85% to 95% of cluster scores exceeded 0. In vitro tests confirmed that a few of the cytomegalovirus-associated TCR beta chains recognize cytomegalovirus antigens. The validation cohort had no HLA typing available for a later analysis, so co-occurrence within that cohort was assessed over all 130 or so repertoires.

Separate from the roughly 650-subject first cohort, the validation cohort of 90 to 150 subjects was the group to which the donors belonged. Library preparation was by the immunoSEQ multiplex PCR assay. As for how the authors treated the data: A statistical classification framework was built for diagnosing cytomegalovirus status from the catalog of TCR beta chain sequences. TCRdb re-hosts the immuneACCESS table, in-frame sequences only. Its copies lack some clones; in the studies checked, an unresolved V gene accounts for under half of them, and the cause for the rest is not known. V and J calls plus clone size are reproduced from that table; the DNA served to infer D and trimming. The sample contains 200,000 to 250,000 clones, approximately 80% of them found a single time. Over 11% of the sample rests with the top ten. Including the terminal cysteine and phenylalanine, the CDR3 comprises 14 residues. Kept here is only the CDR3 DNA, which spans 42 bases and is read in frame from base 1. The germline V gene yields LGHNA for CDR1 and YNFKEQ for CDR2. V loses 1 base, J loses 2 bases, and the germline ends lie 6 bases apart.

On this clone: Its antigen is still unknown. Nothing much larger sits one base from this clone, and base qualities are not available.

The rearranged chain carries TRBV4-2 and TRBJ1-5; too little of a D gene remains to name it. The specimen was PBMCs. This clonotype originated in a woman between 25 and 40 years old in good health and CMV-seropositive. The CDR3: CASSQVAGNQPQHF. The DNA sequence reads TGTGCCAGCAGCCAAGTGGCAGGCAATCAGCCCCAGCATTTT.